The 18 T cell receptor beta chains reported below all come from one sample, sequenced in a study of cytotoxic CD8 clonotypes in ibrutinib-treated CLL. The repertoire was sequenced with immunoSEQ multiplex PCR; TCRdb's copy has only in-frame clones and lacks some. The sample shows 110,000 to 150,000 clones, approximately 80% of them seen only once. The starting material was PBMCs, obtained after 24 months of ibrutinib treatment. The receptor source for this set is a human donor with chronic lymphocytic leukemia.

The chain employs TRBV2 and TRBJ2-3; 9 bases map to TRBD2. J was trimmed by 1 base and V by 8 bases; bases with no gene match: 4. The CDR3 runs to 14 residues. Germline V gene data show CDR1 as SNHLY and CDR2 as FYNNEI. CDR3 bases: TGTGCCAGCCGCGCTAGCGGGGGCACAGATACGCAGTATTTT. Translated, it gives CASRASGGTDTQYF.

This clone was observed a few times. CDR3 region: CASGPQGSGSEKLFF. The DNA for the CDR3 is TGCGCCAGCGGCCCCCAGGGGTCCGGGAGTGAAAAACTGTTTTTT. The chain links TRBV5-1 to TRBJ1-4; D is possibly TRBD1 (6 bases). The ends were cut back, 7 bases at V and 7 bases at J, with 20 bases in the middle. CDR1 SGHRS and CDR2 YFSETQ come from the germline V gene. The CDR3 length is 15 residues.

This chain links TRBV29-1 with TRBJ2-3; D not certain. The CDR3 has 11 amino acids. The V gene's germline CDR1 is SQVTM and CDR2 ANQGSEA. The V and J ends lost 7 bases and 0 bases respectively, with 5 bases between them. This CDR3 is CSAASTDTQYF. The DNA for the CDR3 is TGCAGCGCCGCTAGCACAGATACGCAGTATTTT.

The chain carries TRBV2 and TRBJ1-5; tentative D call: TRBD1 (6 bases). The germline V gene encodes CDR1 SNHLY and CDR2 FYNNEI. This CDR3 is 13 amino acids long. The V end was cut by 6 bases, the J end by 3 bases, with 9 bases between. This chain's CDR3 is CASRGQYNQPQHF. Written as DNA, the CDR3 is TGTGCCAGCAGAGGACAGTACAATCAGCCCCAGCATTTT.

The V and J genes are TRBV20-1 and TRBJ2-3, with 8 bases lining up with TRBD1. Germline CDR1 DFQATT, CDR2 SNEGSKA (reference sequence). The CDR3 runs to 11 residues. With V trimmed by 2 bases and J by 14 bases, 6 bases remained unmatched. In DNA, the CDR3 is TGCAGTGCTAGAAAGCAGGGGGCTGTGTATTTT. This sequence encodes CSARKQGAVYF.

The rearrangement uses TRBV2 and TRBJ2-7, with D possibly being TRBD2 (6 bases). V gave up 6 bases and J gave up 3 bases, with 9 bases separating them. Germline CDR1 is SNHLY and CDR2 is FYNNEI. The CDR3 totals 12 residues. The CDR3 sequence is CASSGGDYEQYF. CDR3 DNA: TGTGCCAGCAGCGGCGGGGACTACGAGCAGTACTTC.

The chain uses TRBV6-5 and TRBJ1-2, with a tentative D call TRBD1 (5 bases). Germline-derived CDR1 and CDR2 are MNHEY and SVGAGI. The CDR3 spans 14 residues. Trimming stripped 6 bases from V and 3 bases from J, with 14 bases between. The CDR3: CASSQGPGYYGYTF. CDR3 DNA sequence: TGTGCCAGCAGCCAGGGACCCGGCTACTATGGCTACACCTTC.

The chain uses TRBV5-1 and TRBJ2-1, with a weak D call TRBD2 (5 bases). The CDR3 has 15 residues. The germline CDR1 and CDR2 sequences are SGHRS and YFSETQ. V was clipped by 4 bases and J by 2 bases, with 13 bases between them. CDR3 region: CASSASGSTYNEQFF. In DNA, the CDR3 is TGCGCCAGCAGCGCGTCTGGGAGTACCTACAATGAGCAGTTCTTC.

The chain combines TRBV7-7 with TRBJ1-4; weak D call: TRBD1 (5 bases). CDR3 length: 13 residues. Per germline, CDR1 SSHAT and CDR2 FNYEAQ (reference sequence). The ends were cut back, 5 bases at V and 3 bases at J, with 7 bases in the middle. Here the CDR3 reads CASSPGPNEKLFF. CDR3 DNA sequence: TGTGCCAGCAGCCCAGGGCCTAATGAAAAACTGTTTTTT.

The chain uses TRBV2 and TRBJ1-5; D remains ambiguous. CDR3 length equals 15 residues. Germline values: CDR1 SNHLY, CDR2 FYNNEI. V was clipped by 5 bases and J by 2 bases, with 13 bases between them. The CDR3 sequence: CASSREKGGNQPQHF. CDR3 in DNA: TGTGCCAGCAGTAGGGAAAAGGGAGGCAATCAGCCCCAGCATTTT.

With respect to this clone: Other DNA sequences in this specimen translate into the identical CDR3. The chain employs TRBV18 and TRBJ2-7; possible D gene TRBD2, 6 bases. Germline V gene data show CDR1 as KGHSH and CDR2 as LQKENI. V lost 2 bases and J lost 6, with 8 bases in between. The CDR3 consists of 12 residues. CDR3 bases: TGTGCCAGCTCACCATTGGGGGGCGAGCAGTACTTC. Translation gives CASSPLGGEQYF.

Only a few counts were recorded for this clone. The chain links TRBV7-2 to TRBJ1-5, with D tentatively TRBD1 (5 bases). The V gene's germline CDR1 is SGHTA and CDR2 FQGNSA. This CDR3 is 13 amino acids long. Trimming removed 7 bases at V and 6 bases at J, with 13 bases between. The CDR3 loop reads CASTGTWGQPQHF. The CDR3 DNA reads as TGTGCCAGCACCGGGACCTGGGGTCAGCCCCAGCATTTT.

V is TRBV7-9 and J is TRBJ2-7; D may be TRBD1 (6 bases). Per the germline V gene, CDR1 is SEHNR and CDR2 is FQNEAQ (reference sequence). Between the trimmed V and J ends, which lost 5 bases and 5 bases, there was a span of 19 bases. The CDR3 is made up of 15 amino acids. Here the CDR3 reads CASSLGAGDRNEQYF. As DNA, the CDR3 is TGTGCCAGCAGCCTGGGGGCAGGGGATCGAAACGAGCAGTACTTC.

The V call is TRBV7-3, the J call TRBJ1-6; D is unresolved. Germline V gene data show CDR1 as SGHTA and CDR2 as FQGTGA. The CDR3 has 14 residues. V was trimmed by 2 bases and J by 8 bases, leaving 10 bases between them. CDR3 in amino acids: CASSLRGLDSPLHF. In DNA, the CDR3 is TGTGCCAGCAGCTTACGAGGGCTGGATTCACCCCTCCACTTT.

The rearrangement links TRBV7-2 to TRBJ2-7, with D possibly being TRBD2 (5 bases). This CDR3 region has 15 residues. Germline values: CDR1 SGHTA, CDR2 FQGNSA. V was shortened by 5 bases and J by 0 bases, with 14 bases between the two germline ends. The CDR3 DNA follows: TGTGCCAGCAGCGCCTCTCGGGGTCCCTCCTACGAGCAGTACTTC. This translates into CASSASRGPSYEQYF.

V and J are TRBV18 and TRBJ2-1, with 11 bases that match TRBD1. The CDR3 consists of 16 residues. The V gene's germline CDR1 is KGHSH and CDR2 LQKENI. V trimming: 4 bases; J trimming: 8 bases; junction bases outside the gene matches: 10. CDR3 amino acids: CASSRSGTGGGDEQFF. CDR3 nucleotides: TGTGCCAGCTCACGATCCGGGACAGGGGGAGGCGATGAGCAGTTCTTC.

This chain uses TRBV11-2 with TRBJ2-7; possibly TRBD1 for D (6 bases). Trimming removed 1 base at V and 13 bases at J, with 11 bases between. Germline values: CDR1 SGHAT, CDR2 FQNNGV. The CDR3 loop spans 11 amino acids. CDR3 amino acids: CASSLGGHFYF. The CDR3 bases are TGTGCCAGCAGCTTAGGGGGACACTTCTACTTC. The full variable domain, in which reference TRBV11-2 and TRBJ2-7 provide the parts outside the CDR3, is EAGVAQSPRYKIIEKRQSVAFWCNPISGHATLYWYQQILGQGPKLLIQFQNNGVVDDSQLPKDRFSAERLKGVDSTLKIQPAKLEDSAVYLCASSLGGHFYFGPGTRLTVT.

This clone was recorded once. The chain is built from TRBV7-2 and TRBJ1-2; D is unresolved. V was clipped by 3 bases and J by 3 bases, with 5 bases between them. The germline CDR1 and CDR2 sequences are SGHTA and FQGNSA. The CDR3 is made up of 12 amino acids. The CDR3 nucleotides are TGTGCCAGCAGCTTGACCGACTATGGCTACACCTTC. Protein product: CASSLTDYGYTF.